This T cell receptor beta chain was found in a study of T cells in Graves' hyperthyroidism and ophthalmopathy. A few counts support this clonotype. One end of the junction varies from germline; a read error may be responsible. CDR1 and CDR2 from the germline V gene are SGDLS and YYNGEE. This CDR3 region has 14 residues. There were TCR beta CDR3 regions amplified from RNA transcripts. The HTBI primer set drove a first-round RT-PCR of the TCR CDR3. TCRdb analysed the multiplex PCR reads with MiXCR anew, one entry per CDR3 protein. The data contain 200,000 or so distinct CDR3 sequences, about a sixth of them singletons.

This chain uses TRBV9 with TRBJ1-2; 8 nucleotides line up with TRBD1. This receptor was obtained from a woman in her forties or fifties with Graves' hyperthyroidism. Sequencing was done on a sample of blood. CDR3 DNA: TGTGCCAGCAGCCCTGGACAGGGATACTACGGCTACACCTTC. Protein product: CASSPGQGYYGYTF.